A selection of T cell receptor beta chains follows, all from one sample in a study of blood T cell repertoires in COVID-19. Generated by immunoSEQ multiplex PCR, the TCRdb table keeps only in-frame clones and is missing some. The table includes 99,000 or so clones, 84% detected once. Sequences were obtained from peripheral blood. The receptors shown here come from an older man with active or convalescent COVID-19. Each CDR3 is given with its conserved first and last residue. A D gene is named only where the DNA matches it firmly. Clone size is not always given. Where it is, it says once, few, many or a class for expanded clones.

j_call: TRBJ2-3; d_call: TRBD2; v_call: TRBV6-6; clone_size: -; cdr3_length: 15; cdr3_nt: TGTGCCAGCAGAAAGACTAGCGGGGACGCAGATACGCAGTATTTT; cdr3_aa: CASRKTSGDADTQYF
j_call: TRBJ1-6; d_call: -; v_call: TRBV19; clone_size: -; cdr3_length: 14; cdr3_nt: TGTGCCAGTAGTATCCTGGGAGTTGAATCACCCCTCCACTTT; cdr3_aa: CASSILGVESPLHF
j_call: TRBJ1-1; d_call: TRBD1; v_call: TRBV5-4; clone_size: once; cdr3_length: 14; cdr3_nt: TGTGCCAGCAGCCTGGGACAGGGAAGGTCTGAAGCTTTCTTT; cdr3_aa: CASSLGQGRSEAFF
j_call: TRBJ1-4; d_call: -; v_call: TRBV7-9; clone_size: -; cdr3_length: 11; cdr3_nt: TGTGCCAGCAAGGGGAATGAAAAACTGTTTTTT; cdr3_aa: CASKGNEKLFF
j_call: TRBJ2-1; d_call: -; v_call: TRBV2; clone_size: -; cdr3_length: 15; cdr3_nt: TGTGCCAGCAGTGAGGGACAGCGGGTTTACAATGAGCAGTTCTTC; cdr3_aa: CASSEGQRVYNEQFF
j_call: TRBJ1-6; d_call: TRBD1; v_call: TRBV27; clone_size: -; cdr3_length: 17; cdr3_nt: TGTGCCAGCAGGCCCTACCGGGACAGGGTGTCAGGTTCACCCCTCCACTTT; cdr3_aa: CASRPYRDRVSGSPLHF
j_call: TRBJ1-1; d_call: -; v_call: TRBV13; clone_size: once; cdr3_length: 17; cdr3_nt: TGTGCCAGCAGCTTATATAGCATCCGTCAATGGAATCCTGAAGCTTTCTTT; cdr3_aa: CASSLYSIRQWNPEAFF
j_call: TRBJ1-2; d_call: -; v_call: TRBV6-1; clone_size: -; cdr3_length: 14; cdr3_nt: TGTGCCAGCAGTGATCGGGGGGCTATCTATGGCTACACCTTC; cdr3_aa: CASSDRGAIYGYTF
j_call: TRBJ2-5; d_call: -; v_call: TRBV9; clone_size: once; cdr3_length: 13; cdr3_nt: TGTGCCAGCAGCGTAGGCAGGGCGGAGACCCAGTACTTC; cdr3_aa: CASSVGRAETQYF
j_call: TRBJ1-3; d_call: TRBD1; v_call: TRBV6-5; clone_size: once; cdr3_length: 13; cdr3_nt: TGTGCCGGACAGGGTAGCTCTGGAAACACCATATATTTT; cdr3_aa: CAGQGSSGNTIYF
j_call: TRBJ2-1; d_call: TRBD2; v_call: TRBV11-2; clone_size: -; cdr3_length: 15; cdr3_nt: TGTGCCAGCAGCTTAGGCGGGGGGCGATACAATGAGCAGTTCTTC; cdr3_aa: CASSLGGGRYNEQFF
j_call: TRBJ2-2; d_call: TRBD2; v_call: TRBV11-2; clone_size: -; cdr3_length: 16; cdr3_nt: TGTGCCAGCAGCTTAACAGCGGGGGGGCCCGGCGGGGAGCTGTTTTTT; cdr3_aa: CASSLTAGGPGGELFF
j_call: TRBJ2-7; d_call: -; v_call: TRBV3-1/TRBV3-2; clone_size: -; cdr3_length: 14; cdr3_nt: TGTGCCAGCAGCCAAGAGTCACGGACTTACGAGCAGTACTTC; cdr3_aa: CASSQESRTYEQYF
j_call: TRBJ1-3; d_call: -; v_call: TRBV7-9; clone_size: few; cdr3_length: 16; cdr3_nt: TGTGCCAGCAGCTCGCCTGGAGGGGCGGGTGGAGACACCATATATTTT; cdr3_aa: CASSSPGGAGGDTIYF
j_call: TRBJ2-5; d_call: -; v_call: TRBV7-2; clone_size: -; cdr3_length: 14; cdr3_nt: TGTGCCAGCAGCTTGCGGTGGCAGGGATGGACCCAGTACTTC; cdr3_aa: CASSLRWQGWTQYF
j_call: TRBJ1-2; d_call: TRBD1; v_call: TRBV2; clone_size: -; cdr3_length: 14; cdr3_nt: TGTGCCACCCAAAAGCAACAGGGGAACTATGGCTACACCTTC; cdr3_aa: CATQKQQGNYGYTF
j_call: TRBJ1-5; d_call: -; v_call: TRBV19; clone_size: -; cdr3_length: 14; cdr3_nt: TGTGCCAGCGGACAGCAGTATAGCAATCAGCCCCAGCATTTT; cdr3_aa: CASGQQYSNQPQHF
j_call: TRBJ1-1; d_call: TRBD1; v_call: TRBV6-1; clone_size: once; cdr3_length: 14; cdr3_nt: TGTGCCAGCAGTGAGAGGGGGCAGAACACTGAAGCTTTCTTT; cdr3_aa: CASSERGQNTEAFF
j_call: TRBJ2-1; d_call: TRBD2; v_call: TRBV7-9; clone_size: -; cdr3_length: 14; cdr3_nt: TGTGCCAGCAGCTCGACAGGACTAGCCAATGAGCAGTTCTTC; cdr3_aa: CASSSTGLANEQFF
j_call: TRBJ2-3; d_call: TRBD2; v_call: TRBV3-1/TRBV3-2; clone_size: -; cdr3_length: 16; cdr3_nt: TGTGCCAGCAGCCAAGCACGCGGGGGGCGCACAGATACGCAGTATTTT; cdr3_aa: CASSQARGGRTDTQYF
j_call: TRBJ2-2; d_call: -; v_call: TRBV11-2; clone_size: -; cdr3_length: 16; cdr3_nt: TGTGCCAGCAGCTTCGGACTACCCGTAGGAGCCGGGGAGCTGTTTTTT; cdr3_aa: CASSFGLPVGAGELFF
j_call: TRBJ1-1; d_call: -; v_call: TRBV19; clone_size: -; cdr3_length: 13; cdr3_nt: TGTGCCACTAGCCAGTTGGAGGGAACTGAAGCTTTCTTT; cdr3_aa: CATSQLEGTEAFF
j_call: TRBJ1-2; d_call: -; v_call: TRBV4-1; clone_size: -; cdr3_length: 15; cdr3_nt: TGCGCCAGCAGCCAAGATATGGACAGCCCCTATGGCTACACCTTC; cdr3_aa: CASSQDMDSPYGYTF
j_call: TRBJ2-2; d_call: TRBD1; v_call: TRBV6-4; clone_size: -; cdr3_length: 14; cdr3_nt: TGTGCCAGAAGTGGAGACAGGGGAACCGGGGAGCTGTTTTTT; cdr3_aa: CARSGDRGTGELFF
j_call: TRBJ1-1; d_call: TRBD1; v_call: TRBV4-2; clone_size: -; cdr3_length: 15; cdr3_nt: TGTGCCAGCAGCCATCTCACAGGGGGAGTGACTGAAGCTTTCTTT; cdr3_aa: CASSHLTGGVTEAFF
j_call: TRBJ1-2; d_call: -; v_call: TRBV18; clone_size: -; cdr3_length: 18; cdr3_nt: TGTGCCAGCTCACCACCCCAAACAGGGAGGGGAGCTAACTATGGCTACACCTTC; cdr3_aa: CASSPPQTGRGANYGYTF
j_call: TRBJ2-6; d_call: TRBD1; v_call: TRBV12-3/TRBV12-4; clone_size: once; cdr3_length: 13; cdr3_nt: TGTGCCAGCAGTTTGGACAGGGGGAACGTCCTGACTTTC; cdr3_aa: CASSLDRGNVLTF
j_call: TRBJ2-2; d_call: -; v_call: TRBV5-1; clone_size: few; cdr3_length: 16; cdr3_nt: TGCGCCAGCAGCTTCCTCCCAGGCCCGAACACCGGGGAGCTGTTTTTT; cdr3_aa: CASSFLPGPNTGELFF
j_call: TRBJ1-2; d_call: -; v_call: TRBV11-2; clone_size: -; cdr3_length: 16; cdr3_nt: TGTGCCAGCAGCTTAGGGGGAGCCCAAGCTAACTATGGCTACACCTTC; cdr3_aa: CASSLGGAQANYGYTF